The 15 T cell receptor beta chains below come from one sample, sequenced in a study of regulatory T cells in long-lasting Graves disease. Time point indicated: persistent/refractory GD, antithyroid drugs over 5 years with positive TRAb. Extracted PBMC RNA gave rise to the TCR library. For TCR beta, libraries came from iRepertoire HTBI primers and Arm-PCR of CDR3 regions. TCRdb fed the multiplex PCR reads into MiXCR, producing one record per CDR3 protein. The sample has about 470,000 distinct CDR3 sequences; around 21% are singletons. This specimen was peripheral blood mononuclear cells (PBMCs), taken when the disease was refractory, from a patient treated with antithyroid drugs. These receptors were collected from a female donor with Graves disease.

This clonotype was counted between two and nine times. The chain has TRBV24-1 and TRBJ2-6; no clear D. V was pared by 12 bases and J by 6 bases, with 14 bases between. The CDR3 extends over 13 amino acids. Germline values: CDR1 KGHDR, CDR2 SFDVKD. The CDR3 region is CAPIWALANVLTF. CDR3 nucleotide sequence: TGTGCCCCTATATGGGCCTTGGCCAACGTCCTGACTTTC.

This clonotype was counted at least ten times. This rearrangement joins TRBV30 to TRBJ1-5; tentative D call: TRBD1 (6 bases). The CDR3 runs to 15 residues. Germline V gene lookup returns CDR1 GTSNPN and CDR2 SVGIG (reference sequence). Trimming removed 3 bases from V and 5 bases from J, with 17 bases in between. CDR3 sequence reads: CAWSGMGARDQPQHF. The CDR3 DNA follows: TGTGCCTGGAGCGGCATGGGGGCTCGGGATCAGCCCCAGCATTTT.

This chain links TRBV4-1 with TRBJ2-7, with 7 bases identical to TRBD2. This CDR3 region has 15 residues. Germline values: CDR1 MGHRA, CDR2 YSYEKL. V lost 0 bases, J lost 2 bases, and 4 bases stayed unmatched. The CDR3 spells CASSQDDREAYEQYF. As DNA, the CDR3 is TGCGCCAGCAGCCAAGACGACCGGGAGGCCTACGAGCAGTACTTC.

This clonotype was counted a few times. J is TRBJ2-7 and V is TRBV15; D perhaps matches TRBD2 (6 bases). This CDR3 contains 14 residues. The germline CDR1 and CDR2 sequences are LNHNV and YYDKDF (reference sequence). Trimming removed 7 bases at V and 3 bases at J, with 16 bases between. CDR3 in DNA: TGTGCCACCAAACAGAGCGGGTTTTACTACGAGCAGTACTTC. This sequence encodes CATKQSGFYYEQYF.

V and J are TRBV6-5 and TRBJ2-5; 10 nucleotides agree with TRBD1. V lost 0 bases and J lost 2; bases outside the gene matches: 9. The CDR3 loop spans 18 amino acids. Germline V CDR1 and CDR2: MNHEY, SVGAGI. The CDR3 loop reads CASSYSAPGDRGQETQYF. The CDR3 DNA reads TGTGCCAGCAGTTACTCAGCCCCGGGGGACAGGGGACAAGAGACCCAGTACTTC.

The V gene is TRBV7-9, the J gene TRBJ2-7; a possible D gene is TRBD1 (6 bases). The germline CDR1 and CDR2 sequences are SEHNR and FQNEAQ (reference sequence). Trimming removed 5 bases from V and 2 bases from J, with 19 bases in between. The CDR3 extends over 16 amino acids. Here the CDR3 DNA reads TGTGCCAGCAGCCCACTGCTTAAAGGGGGAACCTACGAGCAGTACTTC. Protein: CASSPLLKGGTYEQYF. Drawing the rest from reference TRBV7-9 and TRBJ2-7, the complete variable domain is DTGVSQNPRHKITKRGQNVTFRCDPISEHNRLYWYRQTLGQGPEFLTYFQNEAQLEKSRLLSDRFSAERPKGSFSTLEIQRTEQGDSAMYLCASSPLLKGGTYEQYFGPGTRLTVT.

A few counts support this clonotype. The V and J genes are TRBV6-1 and TRBJ1-5, with D unclear. The CDR3 is made up of 10 amino acids. The germline V and J ends were trimmed by 10 bases and 7 bases, with 8 bases remaining between them. Germline V gives CDR1 MNHNS, CDR2 SASEGT. CDR3 sequence (DNA): TGTGCCACACACTCCCAGCCCCAGCATTTT. Protein product: CATHSQPQHF.

The chain joins TRBV29-1 to TRBJ1-2; the D gene is possibly TRBD1 (6 bases). Germline assignment: CDR1 SQVTM and CDR2 ANQGSEA. V was cut by 4 bases and J by 6 bases, with 15 bases left in between. There are 13 residues in the CDR3. The CDR3 here is CSVGEGGFDGYTF. The DNA for the CDR3 is TGCAGCGTTGGAGAGGGGGGCTTCGATGGCTACACCTTC.

The chain joins TRBV7-2 to TRBJ2-1; the D is unclear. Germline-derived CDR1 and CDR2 are SGHTA and FQGNSA. V was trimmed by 5 bases and J by 0 bases, leaving 11 bases between them. CDR3 length: 15 residues. Written as DNA, the CDR3 is TGTGCCAGCAGCCCAATCACGAGCTCCTACAATGAGCAGTTCTTC. Protein sequence: CASSPITSSYNEQFF.

The chain recombines TRBV20-1 with TRBJ2-7; a weak D match, TRBD1 (5 bases). The CDR3 has 14 amino acids. V was shortened by 3 bases and J by 3 bases, with 15 bases between the two germline ends. In germline, CDR1 is DFQATT, CDR2 SNEGSKA (reference sequence). This CDR3 reads CSARPQGAHYEQYF. The CDR3 coding sequence is TGCAGTGCTAGGCCCCAAGGGGCCCACTACGAGCAGTACTTC.

This rearrangement joins TRBV6-1 to TRBJ2-5; TRBD2 matches 9 bases. This CDR3 contains 14 residues. Trimming cost V 7 bases and J 5 bases; bases outside gene matches: 8. The germline V gene has CDR1 MNHNS and CDR2 SASEGT. In DNA, the CDR3 is TGTGCCAGCAACCCGGGCGGGAGGGGGGAGACCCAGTACTTC. Amino acids: CASNPGGRGETQYF.

This clonotype was detected many times. This chain connects TRBV15 to TRBJ1-4; D is ambiguous. The CDR3 consists of 12 residues. CDR1 and CDR2 from the germline V gene are LNHNV and YYDKDF (reference sequence). V gave up 0 bases and J gave up 11 bases, with 7 bases separating them. DNA for the CDR3: TGTGCCACCAGCAGAGAAAGCGAGAAACTGTTTTTT. Protein product: CATSRESEKLFF. The full variable domain, completed using reference TRBV15 and TRBJ1-4, is DAMVIQNPRYQVTQFGKPVTLSCSQTLNHNVMYWYQQKSSQAPKLLFHYYDKDFNNEADTPDNFQSRRPNTSFCFLDIRSPGLGDTAMYLCATSRESEKLFFGSGTQLSVL.

The rearrangement links TRBV20-1 to TRBJ1-6; no firm D call. V was clipped by 6 bases and J by 5 bases, with 11 bases between them. CDR3 length equals 13 residues. Germline V gene lookup returns CDR1 DFQATT and CDR2 SNEGSKA (reference sequence). The CDR3 region is CSAASIDNSPLHF. Here the CDR3 DNA reads TGCAGTGCGGCAAGCATAGATAATTCACCCCTCCACTTT.

In this sample, this clonotype turned up many times. The rearrangement joins TRBV2 to TRBJ1-1, with 8 bases matching TRBD1. Germline V lookup: CDR1 SNHLY, CDR2 FYNNEI. Trimming took 6 bases from V and 3 from J; bases not matched to a gene: 6. This CDR3 has 14 residues. CDR3 in amino acids: CASRGRGRDTEAFF. In nucleotides, the CDR3 is TGTGCCAGCAGGGGCAGGGGGCGTGACACTGAAGCTTTCTTT.

This clonotype was counted only a few times. The V gene is TRBV10-3, the J gene TRBJ2-2; TRBD1 matches at 10 bases. The ends lost 7 bases at V and 1 base at J; junction bases unmatched: 12. Germline CDR1 ENHRY, CDR2 SYGVKD. The CDR3 is 18 residues long. The CDR3 spells CAITTRDRGHLNTGELFF. DNA of the CDR3: TGTGCCATCACCACCCGGGACAGGGGCCATCTGAACACCGGGGAGCTGTTTTTT.